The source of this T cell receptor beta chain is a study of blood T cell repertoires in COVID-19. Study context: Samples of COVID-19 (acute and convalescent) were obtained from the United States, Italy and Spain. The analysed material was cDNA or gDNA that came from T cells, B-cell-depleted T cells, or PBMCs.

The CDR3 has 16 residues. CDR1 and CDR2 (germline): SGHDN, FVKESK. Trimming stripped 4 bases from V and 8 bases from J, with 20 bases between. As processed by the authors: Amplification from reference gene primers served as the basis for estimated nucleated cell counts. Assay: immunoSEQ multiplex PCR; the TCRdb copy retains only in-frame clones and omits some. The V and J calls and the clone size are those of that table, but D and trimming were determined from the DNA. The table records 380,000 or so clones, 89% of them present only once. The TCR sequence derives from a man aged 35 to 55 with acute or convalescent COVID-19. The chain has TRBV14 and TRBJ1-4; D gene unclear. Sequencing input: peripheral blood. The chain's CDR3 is CASSPEPGLRWEKLFF. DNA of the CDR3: TGTGCCAGCAGCCCCGAACCAGGTCTCCGGTGGGAAAAACTGTTTTTT. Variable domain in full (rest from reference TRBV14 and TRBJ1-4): EAGVTQFPSHSVIEKGQTVTLRCDPISGHDNLYWYRRVMGKEIKFLLHFVKESKQDESGMPNNRFLAERTGGTYSTLKVQPAELEDSGVYFCASSPEPGLRWEKLFFGSGTQLSVL.